Listed here are 5 T cell receptor beta chains from one sample, sequenced in a study of metastatic and nonmetastatic thyroid tumors. Among the patients, none had received any treatment before thyroid surgery. TCRdb redid the clone calls on the PCR reads using MiXCR. The data hold over 10,000 clones, with roughly 21% observed a single time. The sequenced sample was adjacent normal tissue. The receptors were sampled from a female donor with papillary thyroid cancer or a benign thyroid nodule (not recorded which). Some clones in this sample may be carry-over from other donors' samples.

The chain carries TRBV28 and TRBJ1-3; D ambiguous. Germline values: CDR1 MDHEN, CDR2 SYDVKM. V was clipped by 6 bases and J by 0 bases, with 9 bases between them. The CDR3 length is 14 residues. In DNA form, the CDR3 reads TGTGCCAGCAGCCCGCGCCCCTCTGGAAACACCATATATTTT. The encoded protein is CASSPRPSGNTIYF.

A few counts support this clone. The chain employs TRBV9 and TRBJ2-7, with 10 bases identical to TRBD1. CDR3 length: 16 amino acids. In germline, CDR1 is SGDLS, CDR2 YYNGEE. V shed 4 bases and J 6 bases; nucleotides not matched to a gene: 13. The CDR3 DNA reads TGTGCCAGCAGCCCCCACCCTTTAGGACAGGGGGGCGAGCAGTACTTC. Protein sequence: CASSPHPLGQGGEQYF.

The chain couples TRBV6-1 to TRBJ2-1; D remains ambiguous. The CDR3 is 10 amino acids. CDR1 is MNHNS, CDR2 SASEGT, per germline. Trimming took 6 bases from V and 5 from J, leaving 2 bases between them. Here the CDR3 reads CASRNNEQFF. The CDR3 DNA is TGTGCCAGCAGGAACAATGAGCAGTTCTTC.

This clone qualifies as medium-sized. The rearrangement uses TRBV10-3 and TRBJ2-1, with D possibly matching TRBD2 (5 bases). CDR3 length: 17 residues. Trimming left V 0 bases short and J 1 base short, with 13 bases between. In germline, CDR1 is ENHRY, CDR2 SYGVKD. For the CDR3, the DNA is TGTGCCATCAGTGAGTCCCCACTAGTGAAGTCCTACAATGAGCAGTTCTTC. Amino acids: CAISESPLVKSYNEQFF.

The CDR3 DNA reads TGCAGTGCTATCAGGGGACAGGGTTCTTCTGGGGCCAACGTCCTGACTTTC. Translation: CSAIRGQGSSGANVLTF. The rearrangement joins TRBV20-1 to TRBJ2-6; 9 bases align to TRBD1. The CDR3 length is 17 residues. Germline CDR1 is DFQATT and CDR2 is SNEGSKA (reference sequence). Trimming took 4 bases from V and 1 from J; bases not matched to a gene: 8.